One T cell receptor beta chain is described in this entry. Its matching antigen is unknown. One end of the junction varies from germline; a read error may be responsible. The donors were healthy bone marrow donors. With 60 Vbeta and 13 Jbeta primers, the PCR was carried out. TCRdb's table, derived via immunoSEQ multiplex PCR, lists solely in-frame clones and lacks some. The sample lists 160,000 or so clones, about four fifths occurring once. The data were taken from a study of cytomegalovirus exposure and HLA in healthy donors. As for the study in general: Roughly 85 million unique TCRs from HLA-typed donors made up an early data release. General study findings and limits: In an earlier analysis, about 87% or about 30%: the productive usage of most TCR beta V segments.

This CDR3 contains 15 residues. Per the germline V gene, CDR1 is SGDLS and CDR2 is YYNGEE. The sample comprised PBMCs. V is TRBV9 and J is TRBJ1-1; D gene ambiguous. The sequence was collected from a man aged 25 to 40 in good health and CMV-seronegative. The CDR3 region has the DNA TGTGCCAGCAGCGTAGATCCCACGGACTTCACTCAAGCTTTCTTT. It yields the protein CASSVDPTDFTQAFF.